This T cell receptor beta chain was captured by sequencing in a study of T cell responses to AZD1222 COVID-19 vaccine. The method was immunoSEQ multiplex PCR; TCRdb's version includes in-frame clones alone and lacks a portion of them. This table has roughly 90,000 clones, approximately 86% appearing once. The sequencing here drew on peripheral blood, taken on day 0 of AZD1222 vaccination. The clonotype originates from an adult in good health.

CDR3 nucleotides: TGTGCCAGCAATTCCGGGACAGGGTATAATTCACCCCTCCACTTT. Residues: CASNSGTGYNSPLHF. The gene calls are TRBV2 and TRBJ1-6; 9 bases are a match to TRBD1. Germline trimming cut 7 bases from V and 4 bases from J; bases unmatched to any gene: 5. Germline V gene sequence: CDR1 SNHLY, CDR2 FYNNEI. The CDR3 has 15 amino acids.